The 18 T cell receptor beta chains listed next were all sequenced from one sample in a study of shared clonotypes between healthy human individuals. Here immunoSEQ multiplex PCR was the method, and the copy in TCRdb shows in-frame clones only, minus some. The sample consists of over 950,000 clones, approximately 77% of them appearing once. The sequenced sample was memory CD4+ T cells from PBMCs. Subset in this sample: CD45RA-negative fraction. The source is a man aged 18-30 years in good health. Some clones in this sample may be carry-over from other donors' samples.

The CDR3 nucleotides read TGTGCCACCAGAACAGGGGGCGAAGCTTTCTTT. This sequence encodes CATRTGGEAFF. The V gene is TRBV10-3, the J gene TRBJ1-1; 9 bases map to TRBD1. Trimming at V came to 10 bases and at J to 8 bases, leaving 5 bases not matched to a gene. Germline V gene sequence: CDR1 ENHRY, CDR2 SYGVKD. This CDR3 is built from 11 residues.

The chain carries TRBV7-9 and TRBJ2-5, with 8 bases matching TRBD1. CDR1 and CDR2 from the germline V gene are SEHNR and FQNEAQ (reference sequence). The CDR3 has 17 residues. J gave up 5 bases and V 4 bases, and 15 bases lay outside the gene matches. CDR3 in amino acids: CASSSRQGRRSLETQYF. CDR3 sequence (DNA): TGTGCCAGCAGCTCAAGACAGGGGAGGCGCAGCTTGGAGACCCAGTACTTC.

The J gene is TRBJ2-1, the V gene TRBV11-3; TRBD1 is a possible D gene (6 bases). The length of the CDR3 is 12 residues. V shed 5 bases and J shed 6 bases, with 8 bases lying between them. Germline V gene sequence: CDR1 SGHNT, CDR2 YENEEA. CDR3 DNA sequence: TGTGCCAGCAGCCAAGGGGGCAATGAGCAGTTCTTC. This codes for CASSQGGNEQFF.

The chain employs TRBV15 and TRBJ1-5, with D hard to call. This CDR3 spans 14 amino acids. CDR1 LNHNV and CDR2 YYDKDF come from the germline V gene (reference sequence). Trimming took 5 bases from V and 3 from J, leaving 11 bases between them. CDR3 nucleotides: TGTGCCACCAGCGAGGGCAGGACCAATCAGCCCCAGCATTTT. Residues: CATSEGRTNQPQHF.

The V gene is TRBV5-5, the J gene TRBJ2-2; 8 bases fit TRBD1. Germline CDR1 is SGHKS and CDR2 is YYEKEE (reference sequence). J lost 2 bases, V lost 4 bases, and 7 bases had no gene match. The CDR3 runs to 16 residues. The CDR3 DNA reads as TGTGCCAGCAGCCCAAGGACAGGGCTAAACACCGGGGAGCTGTTTTTT. Amino acids: CASSPRTGLNTGELFF.

The chain combines TRBV7-9 with TRBJ1-2; D is ambiguous. V shed 5 bases and J shed 7 bases, with 20 bases lying between them. The CDR3 covers 15 residues. The germline V gene encodes CDR1 SEHNR and CDR2 FQNEAQ (reference sequence). DNA of the CDR3: TGTGCCAGCAGCCCCCAGGCGGGCCGGAGAGGTGGCTACACCTTC. Translated, it gives CASSPQAGRRGGYTF. Full variable domain (outside the CDR3, taken from reference TRBV7-9 and TRBJ1-2): DTGVSQNPRHKITKRGQNVTFRCDPISEHNRLYWYRQTLGQGPEFLTYFQNEAQLEKSRLLSDRFSAERPKGSFSTLEIQRTEQGDSAMYLCASSPQAGRRGGYTFGSGTRLTVV.

This clone was picked up a small number of times. This sequence joins TRBV2 and TRBJ2-5; 7 positions match TRBD2. The V gene end was trimmed by 4 bases and the J gene end by 7 bases; junction bases not matched to a gene: 12. CDR1 is SNHLY and CDR2 is FYNNEI in the germline V gene. There are 15 residues in the CDR3. CDR3 DNA: TGTGCCAGCAGTGGGGCGAGGGAGGGTTGGGGGACCCAGTACTTC. Residues: CASSGAREGWGTQYF.

This rearrangement joins TRBV7-2 to TRBJ2-5; the match to TRBD2 covers 7 bases. The CDR3 is made up of 16 amino acids. J lost 2 bases, V lost 1 base, and 7 bases had no gene match. Germline CDR1 is SGHTA and CDR2 is FQGNSA. The chain's CDR3 is CASSLGMGGEQETQYF. The CDR3 nucleotides read TGTGCCAGCAGCTTAGGGATGGGAGGGGAACAAGAGACCCAGTACTTC.

Remarks on this clone: At one boundary the junction diverges from the germline segment, which might be a read error. This chain uses TRBV28 with TRBJ2-1, with D perhaps matching TRBD2 (7 bases). Looked up from germline, CDR1 is MDHEN and CDR2 is SYDVKM. This CDR3 spans 17 amino acids. In DNA, the CDR3 is TGTGCCAGCAGTTTATCTCGGTGGGGGGGACGGGACAAAGAGCAGTTCTTC. Its translation is CASSLSRWGGRDKEQFF.

This clone has a handful of counts. This chain connects TRBV30 to TRBJ1-1; D possibly corresponds to TRBD1 (5 bases). The CDR3 covers 11 residues. The V gene's germline CDR1 is GTSNPN and CDR2 SVGIG (reference sequence). The ends were cut back, 4 bases at V and 3 bases at J, with 6 bases in the middle. This CDR3 is CAWTGDTEAFF. The DNA for the CDR3 is TGTGCCTGGACGGGGGACACTGAAGCTTTCTTT.

This chain connects TRBV11-2 to TRBJ2-3; D not certain. V shed 5 bases and J shed 3 bases, with 9 bases lying between them. CDR3 length equals 13 residues. Germline assignment: CDR1 SGHAT and CDR2 FQNNGV. This chain's CDR3 is CASSLMGTDTQYF. The CDR3 nucleotides read TGTGCCAGCAGCCTAATGGGAACAGATACGCAGTATTTT.

The CDR3 reads CASSLAFTNTEAFF. The CDR3 DNA reads TGTGCCAGCAGCTTAGCTTTTACGAACACTGAAGCTTTCTTT. This chain uses TRBV7-2 with TRBJ1-1; D remains ambiguous. V dropped 0 bases and J dropped 1 base, with 6 bases sitting between them. Germline V gene data show CDR1 as SGHTA and CDR2 as FQGNSA. The length of the CDR3 is 14 residues.

The chain employs TRBV5-4 and TRBJ2-3; no clear D. Trimming removed 4 bases from V and 9 bases from J, with 12 bases in between. The CDR3 is 12 residues long. Germline assignment: CDR1 SGHNT and CDR2 YYREEE (reference sequence). In DNA form, the CDR3 reads TGTGCCAGCAGCATAGACCGGGCCACGCAGTATTTT. This gives the protein CASSIDRATQYF.

This clone was seen a handful of times. A single base separates this from a much larger clone, so it may be a read error. The V call is TRBV11-2, the J call TRBJ2-7, with D possibly matching TRBD2 (6 bases). Deletions cut 3 bases from V and 2 bases from J, with 8 bases between. Germline values: CDR1 SGHAT, CDR2 FQNNGV. CDR3 length: 13 residues. CDR3 loop: CASSFGGAYEQYF. The CDR3 DNA reads TGTGCCAGCAGCTTCGGCGGGGCCTACGAGCAGTACTTC.

This clone was seen a handful of times. This chain joins TRBV5-1 and TRBJ2-3; maybe TRBD2 (5 bases). The length of the CDR3 is 15 residues. Germline V gene sequence: CDR1 SGHRS, CDR2 YFSETQ. Trimming took 3 bases from V and 0 from J, leaving 11 bases between them. CDR3 bases: TGCGCCAGCAGCTCGATAGCGACTAGCACAGATACGCAGTATTTT. As protein: CASSSIATSTDTQYF.

CDR3 amino acids: CASSKVRADLYEQYF. Written as DNA, the CDR3 is TGTGCCAGCAGCAAAGTGAGGGCTGACTTATACGAGCAGTACTTC. The chain employs TRBV21-1 and TRBJ2-7; TRBD2 is taken as the D call from the table, unchecked against the DNA. TRBV21-1 is annotated as a pseudogene. The CDR3 is 15 amino acids.

The CDR3, as DNA: TGTGCCACCAGCAGCAGCGCGGAGCAGTTCTTC. Translation gives CATSSSAEQFF. The J gene is TRBJ2-1, the V gene TRBV15, with no clear D. Trimming removed 3 bases from V and 10 bases from J, with 7 bases in between. Germline CDR1 is LNHNV and CDR2 is YYDKDF (reference sequence). The CDR3 covers 11 residues. Looking up the rest from reference TRBV15 and TRBJ2-1 gives the full variable domain: DAMVIQNPRYQVTQFGKPVTLSCSQTLNHNVMYWYQQKSSQAPKLLFHYYDKDFNNEADTPDNFQSRRPNTSFCFLDIRSPGLGDTAMYLCATSSSAEQFFGPGTRLTVL.

This chain joins TRBV6-1 and TRBJ2-7; 7 positions agree with TRBD2. The length of the CDR3 is 15 residues. Germline V gives CDR1 MNHNS, CDR2 SASEGT. With 1 base clipped from V and 3 bases from J, the junction kept 6 bases outside the gene matches. CDR3 in amino acids: CASSEVPWEGYEQYF. DNA for the CDR3: TGTGCCAGCAGTGAAGTTCCATGGGAGGGCTACGAGCAGTACTTC.